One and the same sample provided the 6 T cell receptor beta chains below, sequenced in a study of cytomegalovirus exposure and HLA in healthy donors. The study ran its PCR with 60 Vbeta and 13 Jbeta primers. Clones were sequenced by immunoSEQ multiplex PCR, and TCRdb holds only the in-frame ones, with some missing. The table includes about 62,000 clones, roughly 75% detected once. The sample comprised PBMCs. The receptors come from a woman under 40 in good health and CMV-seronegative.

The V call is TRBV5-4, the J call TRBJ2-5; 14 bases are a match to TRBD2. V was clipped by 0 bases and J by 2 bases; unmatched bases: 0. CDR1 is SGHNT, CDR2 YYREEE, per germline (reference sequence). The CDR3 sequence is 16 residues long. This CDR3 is CASSLGTSGRQETQYF. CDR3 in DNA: TGTGCCAGCAGCTTGGGGACTAGCGGGAGGCAAGAGACCCAGTACTTC.

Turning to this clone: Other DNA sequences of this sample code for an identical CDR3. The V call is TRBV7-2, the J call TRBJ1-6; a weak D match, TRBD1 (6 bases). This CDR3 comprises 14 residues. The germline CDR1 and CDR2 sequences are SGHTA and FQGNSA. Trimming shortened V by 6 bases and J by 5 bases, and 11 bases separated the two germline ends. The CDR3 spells CASSSGTNNSPLHF. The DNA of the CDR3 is TGTGCCAGCAGTTCCGGGACAAATAATTCACCCCTCCACTTT. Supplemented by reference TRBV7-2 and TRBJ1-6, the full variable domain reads GAGVSQSPSNKVTEKGKDVELRCDPISGHTALYWYRQSLGQGLEFLIYFQGNSAPDKSGLPSDRFSAERTGGSVSTLTIQRTQQEDSAVYLCASSSGTNNSPLHFGNGTRLTVT.

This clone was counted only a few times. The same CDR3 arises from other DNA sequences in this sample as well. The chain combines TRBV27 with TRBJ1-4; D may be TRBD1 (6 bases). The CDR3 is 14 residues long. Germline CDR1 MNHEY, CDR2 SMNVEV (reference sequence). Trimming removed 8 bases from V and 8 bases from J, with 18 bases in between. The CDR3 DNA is TGTGCCAGCTCCCCCGGGGGGGCTGGGGAAAAACTGTTTTTT. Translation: CASSPGGAGEKLFF.

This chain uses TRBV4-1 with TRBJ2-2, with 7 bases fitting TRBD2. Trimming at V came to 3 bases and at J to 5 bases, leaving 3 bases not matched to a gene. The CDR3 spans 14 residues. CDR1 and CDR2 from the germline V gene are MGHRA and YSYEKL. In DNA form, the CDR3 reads TGCGCCAGCAGCCAGGGAGGGGCGACCGGGGAGCTGTTTTTT. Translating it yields CASSQGGATGELFF.

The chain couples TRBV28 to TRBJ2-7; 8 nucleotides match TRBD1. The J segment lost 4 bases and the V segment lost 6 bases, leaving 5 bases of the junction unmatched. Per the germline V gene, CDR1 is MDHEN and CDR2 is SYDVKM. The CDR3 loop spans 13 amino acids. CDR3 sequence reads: CASSYRQGYEQYV. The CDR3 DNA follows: TGTGCCAGCAGCTACCGACAGGGGTACGAGCAGTACGTC.

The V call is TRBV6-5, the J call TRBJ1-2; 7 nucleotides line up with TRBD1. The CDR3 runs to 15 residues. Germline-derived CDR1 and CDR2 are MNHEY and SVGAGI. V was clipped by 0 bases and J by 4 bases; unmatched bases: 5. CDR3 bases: TGTGCCAGCAGTTACTCCGGGACAGCACTCTATGGCTACACCTTC. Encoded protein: CASSYSGTALYGYTF.